This T cell receptor (beta chain) was profiled in a study of blood T cell repertoires in COVID-19. About the research overall: COVID-19 samples collected from the United States, Italy and Spain covered acute and convalescent phases. T cells, B-cell-depleted T cells, or PBMCs provided the cDNA or gDNA that served as material.

In the original analysis: Cell counts per sample came from amplifying reference gene primers. Assay: immunoSEQ multiplex PCR; the TCRdb copy retains only in-frame clones and omits some. From that table come the V and J calls and clone size; the DNA was used to work out D and trimming. The sample has 200,000 to 250,000 clones, 82% seen once. Seattle patients were enrolled during active infection and followed longitudinally. Per the germline V gene, CDR1 is SGHDN and CDR2 is FVKESK. The CDR3 is 16 residues long. V dropped 1 base and J dropped 3; count of bases not matched to a gene: 5. The chain uses TRBV14 and TRBJ2-1; 8 nucleotides line up with TRBD2. This clonotype was sampled from a woman at least 80 years old with COVID-19, enrolled during active disease. Sequencing was performed on peripheral blood. The CDR3 reads CASSQARTSRYNEQFF. In nucleotides, the CDR3 is TGTGCCAGCAGCCAAGCGAGGACTAGCCGCTACAATGAGCAGTTCTTC.